This T cell receptor beta chain stems from a study of post-analysis software for immune sequencing data (dated by TCRdb to between 2014 and 2017). For the wider study: Relapsing-remitting, secondary progressive and progressive-relapsing multiple sclerosis were recorded as disease courses, and subtype annotation was lacking for some patients. A subset of samples was prepared in parallel using single-end sample barcoding, then pooled and co-amplified after Illumina adapter ligation. The multiple sclerosis patient repertoires were compared with approximately 11 previously published healthy control repertoires from donors aged about 6 to 28 years.

The method behind the library was PCR. Data came from an Illumina HiSeq 2500. To reduce PCR and sequencing biases, unique molecular identifiers were incorporated into the TCR beta cDNA libraries. Every 1 to 10 million input T cells yielded approximately 500,000 cDNA molecules, meaning each molecule approximated one T cell. The patient libraries were prepared and sequenced using the same protocol as the earlier healthy control dataset. Samples belonging to the same batch were prepared together, multiplexed and sequenced on a shared HiSeq lane. The source study handled its data this way. Raw barcoded reads were processed with MIGEC, and single-read molecular identifier groups were discarded before consensus assembly and CDR3 extraction. VDJtools was used for post-analysis of the clonotype tables, with diversity normalized by down-sampling every dataset to the smallest sample size. Repertoire overlap clustering matched CDR3 amino acid but not nucleotide sequences to correct batch-related cross-sample contamination. TCRdb trimmed the raw reads at Q25, called clones with MiXCR and kept productive beta chains. Each entry merges the rows of one CDR3 protein and shows their most common DNA and genes. The V and J calls and clone size are TCRdb's, not the authors'. The sample yields about 680,000 distinct CDR3 sequences; over 45% were counted once. Approximately 10% of the sample is taken by the ten largest.

The sample holds a few counts of this clonotype. Its antigen specificity is not known. Base-call qualities are not available, and no considerably larger clone is one nucleotide away. Overall study results and their limits: Patients showed significantly higher frequencies than controls for a handful of TRBV segments, among them TRBV5-6, TRBV5-1 and TRBV20-1. When samples were clustered directly using the F measure, samples prepared in the same batch co-clustered strongly, which prompted a batch-effect correction. The multiple sclerosis patient group was slightly younger than the control group. Normalized Chao1 diversity was significantly lower in multiple sclerosis patients than controls, suggesting substantial peripheral T-cell clonal expansion.

The cysteine opens and the phenylalanine closes a CDR3 of 11 amino acids. Only CDR3 DNA remains: 33 bases, in frame from the first base. After removal of 8 bases from V and 13 bases from J, the junction retains 13 bases not matched to a gene. The germline V gene encodes CDR1 SQVTM and CDR2 ANQGSEA. To demonstrate the VDJtools post-analysis software, TCR beta repertoires were profiled from the peripheral blood of 13 young patients with multiple sclerosis. Multiple sclerosis patients were children and adolescents aged 6 to 15 years. This chain is built from TRBV29-1 and TRBJ1-2; 7 bases in between match TRBD1. This sequence originates from a girl aged 2-10 years with multiple sclerosis. Sequencing input: blood. The nucleotides are TGCAGCACTGCTATTTCCCGGGACAGCACCTTC. Its coded protein is CSTAISRDSTF.